Included here is one T cell receptor beta chain sequence, with context. Its antigen remains unidentified. At deep level, the assay was performed. Measured with immunoSEQ multiplex PCR; TCRdb has only the in-frame clones, and not every one. The sample yields around 640,000 clones, 96% seen once. The V end was cut by 3 bases, the J end by 0 bases, with 10 bases between. Germline V gives CDR1 SGDLS, CDR2 YYNGEE. This CDR3 comprises 15 residues. Cells designated naive CD8 were CD45RO-negative and were positively selected for CCR7, with terminally differentiated effector memory CD45RA+ cells excluded. The sample comes from a study of shared clonotypes between healthy human individuals. Turning to the study itself: Donor ages ranged 18 to 49 years: a couple of women, a few men.

Study-wide results and caveats: Naive CD4 clonotype sharing across several donors was 4.5% to 6%.

The material sequenced was naive CD8+ T cells sorted from blood. The TCR sequence derives from a woman aged 25-40 years in good health. The rearrangement joins TRBV9 to TRBJ1-3; D remains ambiguous. The CDR3 loop is CASSEDGYSGNTIYF. As DNA, the CDR3 is TGTGCCAGCAGCGAGGACGGATACTCTGGAAACACCATATATTTT.